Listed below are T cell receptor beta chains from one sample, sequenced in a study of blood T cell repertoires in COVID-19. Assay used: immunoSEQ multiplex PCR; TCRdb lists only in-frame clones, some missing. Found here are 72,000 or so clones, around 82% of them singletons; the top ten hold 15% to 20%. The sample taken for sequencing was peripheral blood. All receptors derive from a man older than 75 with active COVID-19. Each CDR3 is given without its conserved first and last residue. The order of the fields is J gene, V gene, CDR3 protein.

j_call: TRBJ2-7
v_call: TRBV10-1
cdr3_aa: ASSGPGSSYEQY

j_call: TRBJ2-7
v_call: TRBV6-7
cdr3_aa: ASRLEGRASEQY

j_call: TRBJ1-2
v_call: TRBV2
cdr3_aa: ASRDDSNYGYT

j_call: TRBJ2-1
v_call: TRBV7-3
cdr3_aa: ASSLNSGSGGEQF

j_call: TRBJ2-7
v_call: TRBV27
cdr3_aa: ASSTTGTSRYEQY

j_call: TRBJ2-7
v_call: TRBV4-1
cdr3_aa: ASSITGGPDEQY

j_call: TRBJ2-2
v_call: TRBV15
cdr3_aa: ATSRARTSGGGELF

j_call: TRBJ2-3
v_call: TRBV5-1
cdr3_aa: ASSLAVSTDTQY

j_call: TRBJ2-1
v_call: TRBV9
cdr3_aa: ASSLGQGAYNEQF

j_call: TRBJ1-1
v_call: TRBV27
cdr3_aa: ASSFRRGANTEAF

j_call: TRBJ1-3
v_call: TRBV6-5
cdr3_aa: ASRKPTGIGNTIY

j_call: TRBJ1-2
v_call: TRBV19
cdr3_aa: ASSIGENYGYT

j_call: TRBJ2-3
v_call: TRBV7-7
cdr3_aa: ASSPGVGGTDTQY

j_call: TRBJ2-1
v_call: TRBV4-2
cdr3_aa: ASSQAPGTGGNEQF

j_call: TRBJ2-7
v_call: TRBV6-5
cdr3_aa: ASSWDTGSTYEQY

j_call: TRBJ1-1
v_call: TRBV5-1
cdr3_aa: ASSPQGSETEAF

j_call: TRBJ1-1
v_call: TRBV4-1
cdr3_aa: ASSQFSDTEAF

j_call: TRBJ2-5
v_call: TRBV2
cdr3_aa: ASSPLSGLALQETQY

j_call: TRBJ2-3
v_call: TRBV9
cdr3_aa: ASSVGPDTQY

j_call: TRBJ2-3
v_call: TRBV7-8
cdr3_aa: ASSREGGQGTQY

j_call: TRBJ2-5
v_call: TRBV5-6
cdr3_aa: ASNRGETQY

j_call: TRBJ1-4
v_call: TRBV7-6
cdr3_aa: ASSEGQALSTNEKLF

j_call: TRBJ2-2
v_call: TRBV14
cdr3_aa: ASSQRLSSAGELF

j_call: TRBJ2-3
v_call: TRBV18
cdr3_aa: ASSMTSGSGDTQY

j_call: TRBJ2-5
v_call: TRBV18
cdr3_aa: ASSPPTSETQY

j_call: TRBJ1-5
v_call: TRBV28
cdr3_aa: ASRPTGIYGNQPQH

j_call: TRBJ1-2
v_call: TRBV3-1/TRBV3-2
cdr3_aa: ASSQDRGAGGYT

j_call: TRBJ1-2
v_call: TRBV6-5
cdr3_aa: ASKTGQGRGYT

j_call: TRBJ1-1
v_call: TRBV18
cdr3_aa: ASSPNGNTEAF

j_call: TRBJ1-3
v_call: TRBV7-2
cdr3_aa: ASSLVGGSGNTIY

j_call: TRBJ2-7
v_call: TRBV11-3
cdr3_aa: ASSERTGADREQY

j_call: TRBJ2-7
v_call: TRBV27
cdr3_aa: ASSLSTGLPFEQY